The present T cell receptor (beta chain) was sequenced within a study of preoperative IRX-2 immunotherapy in early breast cancer. Described treatment: preoperative locoregional IRX-2 cytokine immunotherapy. The method was immunoSEQ multiplex PCR; TCRdb's version includes in-frame clones alone and lacks a portion of them. Of just over 25,000 clones listed, around four fifths were seen once; the top ten hold 1% to 1.5%. The sequence was collected from a human donor with breast cancer. The source was lymph node tissue, collected after IRX-2 immunotherapy.

The CDR3 region is CASRTRTGARDGQPQHF. CDR3 sequence (DNA): TGTGCCAGTAGGACCCGGACAGGGGCGAGAGATGGTCAGCCCCAGCATTTT. The gene calls are TRBV19 and TRBJ1-5, with 9 bases identical to TRBD1. The CDR3 is made up of 17 amino acids. Germline V gives CDR1 LNHDA, CDR2 SQIVND (reference sequence). V shed 6 bases and J 6 bases; nucleotides not matched to a gene: 15. Full variable domain (remainder filled in from reference TRBV19 and TRBJ1-5): DGGITQSPKYLFRKEGQNVTLSCEQNLNHDAMYWYRQDPGQGLRLIYYSQIVNDFQKGDIAEGYSVSREKKESFPLTVTSAQKNPTAFYLCASRTRTGARDGQPQHFGDGTRLSIL.